This TCR beta chain was sequenced during a study of T cell responses to AZD1222 COVID-19 vaccine. The V end lost 4 bases, the J end lost 7 bases, and 14 bases lay between the germline ends. The length of the CDR3 is 13 residues. Looked up from germline, CDR1 is SGHNT and CDR2 is YYREEE (reference sequence). Clones were read by immunoSEQ multiplex PCR, and TCRdb kept only the in-frame ones, dropping some. The sample lists roughly 120,000 clones; under 90% were seen once. In this sample, this clone turned up a few times. What it recognizes is unknown. Findings and caveats of the study: Donors were chiefly white British, with a greater number of females, and clonal diversity was perhaps underestimated. Dominant CD4 TCR responses targeted spike regions 160-218 and 743-854. Repertoires in all cases were sampled only once the peak T cell response had passed.

The specimen comprised peripheral blood, sampled on day 0 of AZD1222 vaccination. This receptor was identified in an adult in good health. The chain combines TRBV5-4 with TRBJ1-2; tentative D call: TRBD1 (6 bases). The CDR3, as DNA: TGTGCCAGCAGCGCCAGGGAAGGGGGTGGCTACACCTTC. This codes for CASSAREGGGYTF. The full variable domain, rest sourced from reference TRBV5-4 and TRBJ1-2, is ETGVTQSPTHLIKTRGQQVTLRCSSQSGHNTVSWYQQALGQGPQFIFQYYREEENGRGNFPPRFSGLQFPNYSSELNVNALELDDSALYLCASSAREGGGYTFGSGTRLTVV.